Given below is one T cell receptor (beta chain) in context. Its cognate antigen has yet to be identified. Base-call qualities are not available, and no considerably larger clone is one nucleotide away. To isolate intraepithelial and lamina propria lymphocytes from graft specimens, dithiothreitol, EDTA incubations and collagenase D digestion were used. Serial intestinal graft biopsy specimens collected up to 600 days after transplant underwent bulk TCR-beta sequencing. Germline trimming amounts to 4 bases on V and 4 bases on J, with 6 as the count of junction bases outside the gene matches. CDR1 and CDR2 are read off the germline V gene as SGDLS and YYNGEE. The CDR3 starts with the cysteine, ends with the phenylalanine, and has 16 residues. The DNA shown is the 48-base CDR3, in frame from base 1. This specimen belongs to a study of graft-versus-host responses after intestinal transplantation (dated by TCRdb to the early 2020s). Background on the whole study: Recipients received multivisceral, liver-intestinal, or isolated intestinal transplants. Every recipient was given anti-thymocyte globulin induction, followed by about 3 years of maintenance tacrolimus and steroids. After intestinal transplantation, graft-versus-host and host-versus-graft alloreactive T cell clones were followed in the graft, circulation and bone marrow using bulk TCR-beta CDR3 sequencing. Alloreactive clones were identified by sequencing pre-transplant mixed lymphocyte reaction products and comparing them with unstimulated pre-transplant donor and recipient T cells. A cohort of about two dozen intestinal transplant recipients, including one retransplant, was enrolled, and a few patients lacking pretransplant specimens were excluded. Donor T cell macrochimerism was defined as a peak of at least 4% donor T cells among recipient peripheral blood mononuclear cells. Instead of going to the commercial service, samples from a few later patients were sequenced in-house on an Illumina MiSeq and processed with MiXCR.

Here is what the overall study found, with its caveats: Conclusions were limited by the relatively low number and heterogeneity of intestinal transplant patients. In the allografts of patients with donor T cell macrochimerism, GvH to HvG T cell clonal ratios were high. Peak levels of circulating GvH clones were associated with declines in HvG clones early after transplant. GvH clones were found in recipient bone marrow, and some of the GvH clones appeared earlier in ileal mucosa or blood, which is consistent with an intestinal mucosal origin.

The method was the immunoSEQ multiplex PCR assay. High-throughput TCR-beta CDR3 sequencing of genomic DNA from most patients was performed by Adaptive Biotechnologies. The authors' analysis ran thus. TCR sequencing data for around 19 patients were retrieved from Adaptive's ImmunoSEQ software; a few other patients were processed with MiXCR and VDJtools. CDR3 nucleotide sequences shared by donor and recipient were removed because the origin of these sequences could not be assigned. To be classed as alloreactive, a clone needed at least 2-fold expansion over unstimulated cells and a minimum CFSE-low frequency of 0.002% (template counts) or 0.001% (read counts). A clone was considered mappable if detected in the sequenced pre-transplant spleen, lymph node, or MLR CFSE-low populations of the donor or recipient. Cumulative frequency of alloreactive clones was calculated as a percentage of all sequences weighted by copy number. The source is immuneACCESS, and TCRdb retained only in-frame sequences with V and J called. Part of the clones is not carried over; for the studies checked, unresolved V genes explain less than half of this, and the remainder is unexplained. D and trimming come from the DNA, and the V and J calls and clone size come from that table. This sample holds roughly 19,000 clones; roughly 78% were observed only once. More than 7% of the sample belongs to the ten largest clones.

The sequence joins TRBV9 to TRBJ2-1; TRBD2 agrees with 12 junctional bases. The specimen was ileum tissue, collected approximately 3 weeks after intestinal transplant. The sequence derives from a human patient who received an intestinal transplant, so some T cells may come from the graft donor. The CDR3 sequence is CASSTRLAGVYNEQFF. The bases read TGTGCCAGCAGCACCCGACTAGCGGGGGTTTACAATGAGCAGTTCTTC.